The entry below gives a single T cell receptor beta chain sequence along with its context. This clone's antigen is unknown. Base qualities were left out, and no much larger clone turns up one base away. CDR3 length: 14 amino acids, cysteine to phenylalanine. Solely the CDR3 DNA is kept, with 42 bases framed from the first base. As encoded in the germline V gene, CDR1 is SNHLY while CDR2 is FYNNEI. Here V drops 3 bases and J drops 5 bases, and the junction holds 4 bases not matched to any gene. This record belongs to a study of beta chain features in type 1 diabetes (dated by TCRdb to 2016 to 2018). Regarding the study in general: Mean age, gender distribution, total cell number and subset yield did not differ between patients and healthy donors. Across all samples, some 100,000,000 sorted cells were examined, and cell number per subset correlated strongly with RNA yield. In the study, TCRB repertoires of sorted circulating CD4+ T cell subsets from recently diagnosed type 1 diabetes patients were compared with those of matched healthy donors. Whereas all 30 or so donors provided naive and central memory subsets, regulatory and stem cell-like memory subsets were isolated from just 8 patients and about 8 healthy donors. Overall results and qualifications from the work: PCR may preferentially amplify shorter templates, but because patient and control samples were amplified and corrected together, any resulting skew would affect both groups equally. Because the HLA sub-analyses included only small numbers of individuals, any influence of HLA type on TCRB rearrangement was left unresolved. Naive, central memory and regulatory TCRB repertoires appeared to be more similar among patients than among healthy donors. At VDJ recombination sites, patients with type 1 diabetes made fewer insertions and deleted more nucleotides, a pattern implying thymic rearrangement abnormalities. Sequencing cDNA rather than genomic DNA could over-represent highly expressing activated cells, although activation and CD3 levels did not differ between groups. Type 1 diabetes patients showed a moderate but significant shortening of TCRB CDR3 length in all four CD4+ subsets.

From each donor, a single peripheral blood sample of 90 to 150 mL on average was drawn into heparinised tubes. A BD FACSAria II was used to sort naive, central memory, regulatory and stem cell-like memory CD4+ T cells with a panel that included CD45RO, CCR7, CD25, CD127, CD95 and CD27. All sorted populations exceeded 95% purity. PBMCs were separated immediately by Lymphoprep density gradient centrifugation and were stained directly, without being cultured. To minimize batch effects, samples were stained and sorted in pairs, one healthy donor with one patient per experiment. The entire amount of isolated RNA was reverse transcribed using the High Capacity cDNA Reverse Transcription Kit, so the sequenced TCRB transcripts were expressed ones. Survey-depth immunoSEQ sequencing was performed on stem cell-like memory T cell samples, with an average of about 1 million total reads per sample. Sorted cells were lysed in RLT buffer, and RNA was extracted using DNase-treated RNeasy Micro or Mini kits according to cell number. To prevent cross-contamination, each cell subset was processed individually, whereas patient and healthy donor samples were processed jointly. TCRB sequences were amplified from cDNA with the immunoSEQ multiplex PCR, producing 87-bp fragments spanning the CDR3 region. The amplicons were sequenced using the Illumina HiSeq platform. In the paper's pipeline: Synthetic template baselines were used to correct PCR bias computationally, reads within Hamming distance 2 were collapsed together, and singletons that could not be merged were discarded. Reads were aligned against IMGT so that V, D and J genes, CDR3 length and insertions or deletions at six rearrangement sites could be assigned. Clonotype counts were normalized to sorted cell number within each subset before computing true diversity and Gini coefficients with the tcR R package. The overlap coefficient, calculated on TCRB nucleotide sequences, was used to measure repertoire sharing. This immuneACCESS table, as held by TCRdb, lists in-frame sequences with V and J called but not all clones. Of the missing ones, under half trace to an unresolved V gene in checked studies; the others have no known cause. The DNA gave D and trimming, while V, J and clone size come from that table. The table for this sample lists under 20,000 clones; approximately 47% of them were counted only once. 0.53% of the sample is held by the ten biggest clonotypes.

The source material was stem cell memory CD4+ T cells from blood. The label giving this sample's cell subset or site can be read as: stem cell-like memory CD4+ T cells. The TCR originated in a woman in her 40s in good health. The rearranged chain carries TRBV2 and TRBJ2-1, with 7 bases aligning to TRBD1. The DNA sequence is as follows: TGTGCCAGCAGTGAGGTGACAGGGCACAATGAGCAGTTCTTC. Its amino acids are CASSEVTGHNEQFF.